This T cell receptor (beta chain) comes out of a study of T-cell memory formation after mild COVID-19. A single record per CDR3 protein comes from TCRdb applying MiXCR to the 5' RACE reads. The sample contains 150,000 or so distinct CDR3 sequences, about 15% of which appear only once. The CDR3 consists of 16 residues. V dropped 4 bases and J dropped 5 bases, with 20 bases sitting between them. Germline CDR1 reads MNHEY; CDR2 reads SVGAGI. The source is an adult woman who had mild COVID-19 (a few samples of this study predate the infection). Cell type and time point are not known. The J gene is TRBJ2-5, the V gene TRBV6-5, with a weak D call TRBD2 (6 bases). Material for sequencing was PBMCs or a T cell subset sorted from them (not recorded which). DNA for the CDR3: TGTGCCAGCAGTTTTGGGCTCCTTGGAGGGGCGGAGACCCAGTACTTC. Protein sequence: CASSFGLLGGAETQYF.